These T cell receptor beta chains were read from a single sample in a study of blood T cell repertoires in COVID-19. TCRdb keeps only in-frame clones here, not all; method: immunoSEQ multiplex PCR. Of 350,000 to 400,000 clones detected, more than 85% appear once; the ten largest clones hold 0.7% to 0.95%. The sample taken for sequencing was PBMCs or T cells enriched from blood (not recorded which). All receptors come from a woman aged 40 to 50 who had been exposed to COVID-19. Each CDR3 is given with its conserved first and last residue. Fields, in order: V gene, clone size, CDR3 length, D gene, J gene, CDR3 DNA, CDR3 protein. A D gene is named only where the DNA matches it firmly. The size of a clone is reported for some rows only, either as once, few or many, or as a class for expanded clones.

TRBV19,.,15,.,TRBJ1-2,TGTGCCAGCGTCCTCAGGGTGGGCGCCGGCTATGGCTACACCTTC,CASVLRVGAGYGYTF
TRBV5-4,.,15,TRBD1,TRBJ1-1,TGTGCCAGCAGCCTACCATTGGGACAGCACACTGAAGCTTTCTTT,CASSLPLGQHTEAFF
TRBV10-3,.,13,TRBD1,TRBJ1-3,TGTGCCAACTATGACAGGGAAGGAAACACCATATATTTT,CANYDREGNTIYF
TRBV2,few,13,.,TRBJ2-2,TGTGCCAGCATGGTAGGGGCCGGCGGGGAGCTGTTTTTT,CASMVGAGGELFF
TRBV3-1/TRBV3-2,.,15,TRBD1,TRBJ1-2,TGTGCCAGCAGCCGCGGCGGGACAGGGGACTATGGCTACACCTTC,CASSRGGTGDYGYTF
TRBV20-1,.,15,TRBD1,TRBJ2-2,TGCAGTGCTAGTAAGGGGGCTTCGGTAACCGGGGAGCTGTTTTTT,CSASKGASVTGELFF
TRBV19,.,15,TRBD1,TRBJ2-5,TGTGCCAGTACCCCACGGACAGGGTCCAAGGAGACCCAGTACTTC,CASTPRTGSKETQYF
TRBV11-2,.,18,TRBD2,TRBJ2-7,TGTGCCAGCAGCTTAGCCGATCGACCGGGACTAGCGGTCTACGAGCAGTACTTC,CASSLADRPGLAVYEQYF
TRBV7-8,.,15,TRBD2,TRBJ2-7,TGTGCCAGCAGCCCTCGGGTCGGGAGGTTCTACGAGCAGTACTTC,CASSPRVGRFYEQYF
TRBV4-1,.,19,TRBD2,TRBJ2-2,TGCGCCAGCAGCCAAGACTCGTGGCTAGCGGCAGCGAACACCGGGGAGCTGTTTTTT,CASSQDSWLAAANTGELFF
TRBV7-8,.,15,TRBD2,TRBJ2-3,TGTGCCAGCAGCTTAGTGAGCGGGAGTGGGAATACGCAGTATTTT,CASSLVSGSGNTQYF
TRBV24-1,.,15,TRBD1,TRBJ1-5,TGTGCCACCAGTGAGGGGACAGGGGGAAATCAGCCCCAGCATTTT,CATSEGTGGNQPQHF
TRBV2,.,14,.,TRBJ2-7,TGTGCCAGCAGTGATGAGCAGGGTAGCTACGAGCAGTACTTC,CASSDEQGSYEQYF
TRBV7-9,.,16,TRBD2,TRBJ2-3,TGTGCCAGCAGCTTAAGGCGGGGGGTCTTGACTGATACGCAGTATTTT,CASSLRRGVLTDTQYF
TRBV7-2,.,14,TRBD1,TRBJ2-7,TGTGCCAGCAGCTTATCAAGGGACAGAGAAGAGCAGTACTTC,CASSLSRDREEQYF
TRBV5-6,.,15,.,TRBJ1-3,TGTGCCAGCAGCCTAAGACTGTACTCTGGAAACACCATATATTTT,CASSLRLYSGNTIYF
TRBV3-1/TRBV3-2,.,14,.,TRBJ1-3,TGTGCCAGCAGCATCCAGGGGACTGGAAACACCATATATTTT,CASSIQGTGNTIYF
TRBV3-1/TRBV3-2,.,14,TRBD1,TRBJ1-1,TGTGCCAGCAGCCCTTCCGGGACAGCTTCTGAAGCTTTCTTT,CASSPSGTASEAFF
TRBV27,.,15,TRBD2,TRBJ2-3,TGTGCCAGCAGGAGGACTAGCGGTCTCACAGATACGCAGTATTTT,CASRRTSGLTDTQYF
TRBV2,.,16,TRBD2,TRBJ2-2,TGTGCCAGCAGCGGTAGCGGGGGGCTAGTAAACGGGGAGCTGTTTTTT,CASSGSGGLVNGELFF
TRBV15,.,14,TRBD1,TRBJ1-2,TGTGCCACCAGCATGACAGGGGGAACTTATGGCTACACCTTC,CATSMTGGTYGYTF
TRBV6-6,.,13,TRBD2,TRBJ2-1,TGTGCCAGCGGACTAGCGGACTACAATGAGCAGTTCTTC,CASGLADYNEQFF
TRBV7-6,.,15,.,TRBJ1-6,TGTGCCAGCAGCTTGGGGGGACGATATAATTCACCCCTCCACTTT,CASSLGGRYNSPLHF
TRBV10-1,.,14,TRBD1,TRBJ2-3,TGCGCCAGCAGGACCGACAGGGACACAGATACGCAGTATTTT,CASRTDRDTDTQYF
TRBV2,.,14,.,TRBJ2-1,TGTGCCAGCAGTGAAAGGACAGCGTGGAATGAGCAGTTCTTC,CASSERTAWNEQFF
TRBV11-2,.,14,TRBD1,TRBJ1-6,TGTGCCAGCAGCCCCACAGGGGTGGGTCTGCCCCTCCACTTT,CASSPTGVGLPLHF
TRBV12-3/TRBV12-4,.,12,.,TRBJ1-2,TGTGCCAGCAGTCTAGACAGGCATGGCTACACCTTC,CASSLDRHGYTF
TRBV7-2,.,18,TRBD2,TRBJ2-1,TGTGCCAGCAGCTTAGACCTGCGACTAGCGGGAGGTTCCAATGAGCAGTTCTTC,CASSLDLRLAGGSNEQFF
TRBV29-1,.,11,TRBD1,TRBJ1-1,TGCAGCGCGCTTACAGGGGCCGAAGCTTTCTTT,CSALTGAEAFF
TRBV25-1,.,14,.,TRBJ2-2,TGTGCCAGCAGTGCGAGGCGGAACACCGGGGAGCTGTTTTTT,CASSARRNTGELFF
TRBV19,.,12,.,TRBJ1-4,TGTGCCAGTAGGTCAGGGAGGGAAAAACTGTTTTTT,CASRSGREKLFF
TRBV15,.,17,.,TRBJ1-3,TGTGCCACCAGCAGAGATCGTTTCCTAAAGTCTGGAAACACCATATATTTT,CATSRDRFLKSGNTIYF
TRBV29-1,once,14,TRBD2,TRBJ2-7,TGCAGCGTTGTCCCTAGCGGGAGAAGTCTCGAGCAGTACTTC,CSVVPSGRSLEQYF
TRBV7-9,.,14,TRBD2,TRBJ2-3,TGTGCCAGCAGCCAGAGCGGGGGGGTAGATACGCAGTATTTT,CASSQSGGVDTQYF
TRBV25-1,.,16,TRBD2,TRBJ2-3,TGTGCCAGCAGTGAGTTGACTAGCGGTCGCACAGATACGCAGTATTTT,CASSELTSGRTDTQYF
TRBV6-2/TRBV6-3,.,13,.,TRBJ1-2,TGTGCCAGCAGTTACGAGGCAGCCTATGGCTACACCTTC,CASSYEAAYGYTF
TRBV24-1,.,14,TRBD2,TRBJ2-1,TGTGCCACCAGTGACGGAGCGGGAGGGAGTGAGCAGTTCTTC,CATSDGAGGSEQFF
TRBV7-8,.,16,.,TRBJ1-2,TGTGCCAGCAGCTTAACCGACAGGCTAACTAACTATGGCTACACCTTC,CASSLTDRLTNYGYTF
TRBV18,.,17,TRBD1,TRBJ2-2,TGTGCCAGCTCACCACTCGGACAGGCACGGAGAACCGGGGAGCTGTTTTTT,CASSPLGQARRTGELFF
TRBV10-2,.,14,TRBD1,TRBJ1-2,TGCGCCAGCAACAACATGGACAGGGCTCCACTCTACACCTTC,CASNNMDRAPLYTF
TRBV6-2/TRBV6-3,.,17,.,TRBJ1-2,TGTGCCAGCAGTTACTTCTTAGACCACAGGGATTACTATGGCTACACCTTC,CASSYFLDHRDYYGYTF
TRBV6-6,.,15,TRBD2,TRBJ2-2,TGTGCCAGCAGTTACGGCGGGGGGGCCACCGGGGAGCTGTTTTTT,CASSYGGGATGELFF
TRBV20-1,.,11,.,TRBJ1-1,TGCAGTGCTAGGGGGCCGGCTGAAGCTTTCTTT,CSARGPAEAFF
TRBV6-2/TRBV6-3,.,18,.,TRBJ2-7,TGTGCCAGCAGTTCCCTAGGGGGGGGCGGAAAGACCTCCTACGAGCAGTACTTC,CASSSLGGGGKTSYEQYF
TRBV14,.,15,TRBD1,TRBJ1-1,TGTGCCAGCAGCCAAAGGGGGCCCCAGGGAGGTGAAGCTTTCTTT,CASSQRGPQGGEAFF
TRBV3-1/TRBV3-2,.,16,TRBD2,TRBJ2-1,TGTGCCAGCAGCCAAGCGGCGCGGGAGAAGACCAATGAGCAGTTCTTC,CASSQAAREKTNEQFF
TRBV5-1,.,13,.,TRBJ2-5,TGCGCCAGCAGCTTGGGACAGCGAGAGACCCAGTACTTC,CASSLGQRETQYF
TRBV5-1,.,14,.,TRBJ1-5,TGCGCCAGCAGCTCCCGACCCGAGGGTCAGCCCCAGCATTTT,CASSSRPEGQPQHF
TRBV7-8,.,19,TRBD2,TRBJ2-3,TGTGCCAGCAGCTTAGTTGCGCGGGGGGGCGGTCTCCCCACAGATACGCAGTATTTT,CASSLVARGGGLPTDTQYF
TRBV3-1/TRBV3-2,.,17,TRBD2,TRBJ2-3,TGTGCCAGCAGCCCCGAGCTAGCGGGCTTTAGCACAGATACGCAGTATTTT,CASSPELAGFSTDTQYF
TRBV30,once,14,.,TRBJ1-3,TGTGCCTGGAGTGCGACAGCCGGCGGAAACACCATATATTTT,CAWSATAGGNTIYF
TRBV5-1,.,14,TRBD1,TRBJ1-6,TGCGCCAGCAGCCCGGGACAGTCTGTTTCACCCCTCCACTTT,CASSPGQSVSPLHF
TRBV30,few,21,.,TRBJ1-4,TGTGCCTGGAGTCCCCGACAGGCCCATACGACAGTGAAGGCGACTAATGAAAAACTGTTTTTT,CAWSPRQAHTTVKATNEKLFF
TRBV12-3/TRBV12-4,.,12,.,TRBJ1-2,TGTGCCAGCAGCCAGGGTCACGGTGGCTACACCTTC,CASSQGHGGYTF
TRBV7-2,once,17,TRBD2,TRBJ2-7,TGTGCCAGCAGCTTAGAAGGGGTGGGAGCGGGAGCCTACGAGCAGTACTTC,CASSLEGVGAGAYEQYF